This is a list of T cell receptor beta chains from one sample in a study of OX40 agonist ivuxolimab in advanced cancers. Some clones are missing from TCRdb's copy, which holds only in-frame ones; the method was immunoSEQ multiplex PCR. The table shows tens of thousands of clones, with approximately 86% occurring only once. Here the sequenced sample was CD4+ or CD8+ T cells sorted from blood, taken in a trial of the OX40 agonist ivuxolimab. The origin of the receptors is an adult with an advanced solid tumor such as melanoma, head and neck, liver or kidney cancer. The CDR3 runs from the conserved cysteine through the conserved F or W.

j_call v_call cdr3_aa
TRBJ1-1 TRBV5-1 CASSYSDRADTEAFF
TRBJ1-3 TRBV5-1 CASSPDQGNTIYF
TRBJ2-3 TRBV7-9 CASSYGRDTDTQYF
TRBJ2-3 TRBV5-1 CASSLGPVTDTQYF
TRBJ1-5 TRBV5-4 CASSLGDQPQHF
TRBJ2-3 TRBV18 CASSQGPTDTQYF
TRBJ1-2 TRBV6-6 CASSYGSGSNYGYTF
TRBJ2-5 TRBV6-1 CASSGRVFQETQYF
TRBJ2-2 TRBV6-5 CASSGRWGEAGELFF
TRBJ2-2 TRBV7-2 CASSLETSYTGELFF
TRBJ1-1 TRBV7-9 CASSPRWEGLTEAFF
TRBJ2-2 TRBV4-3 CASSQFSSGGTGELFF
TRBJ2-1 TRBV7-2 CASSSFSQAGVGNEQFF
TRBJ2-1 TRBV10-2 CASQGNSYNEQFF
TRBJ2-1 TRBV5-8 CASSFYRGRSYNEQFF
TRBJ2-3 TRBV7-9 CASNPGKNRADTQYF
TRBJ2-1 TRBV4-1 CASSRGLAGDNEQFF
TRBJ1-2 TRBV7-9 CASSQDGKFGYTF
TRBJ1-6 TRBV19 CASSGRANSPLHF
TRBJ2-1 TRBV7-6 CASSFGLARNEQFF
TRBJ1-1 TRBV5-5 CASSRTTVTNTEAFF
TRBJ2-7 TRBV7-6 CASSPPRGEQYF
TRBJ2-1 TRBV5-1 CASSLDISGRLSNEQFF
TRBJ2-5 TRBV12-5 CASGPGRTQETQYF
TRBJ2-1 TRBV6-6 CASSYSASSGHNEQFF
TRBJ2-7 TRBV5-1 CASSLTPRLSYEQYF
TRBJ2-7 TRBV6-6 CASVRAGTSGNEQYF
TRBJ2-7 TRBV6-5 CASSDLLVRYEQYF
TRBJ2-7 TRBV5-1 CASTRDRAYEQYF
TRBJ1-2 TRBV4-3 CASSQDWGQSNYGYTF
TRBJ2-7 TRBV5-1 CASSLASGGFYEQYF
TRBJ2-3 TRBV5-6 CASSSLIYRNTDTQYF
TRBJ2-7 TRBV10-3 CAISDWERDSYEQYF
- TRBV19 CASSMGRSSYEQYF
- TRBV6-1 CASSEARVYEQYF
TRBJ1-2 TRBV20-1 CSATQEPGYTF
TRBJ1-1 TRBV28 CASSFLGTGPSTEAFF
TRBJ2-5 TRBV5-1 CASSLDGQGARGTQYF
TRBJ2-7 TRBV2 CARGQNSYEQYF
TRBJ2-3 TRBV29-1 CSVEVSGGDTQYF
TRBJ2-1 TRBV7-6 CASSGGDRGGYNEQFF
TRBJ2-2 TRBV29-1 CVHSGTGAGELFF
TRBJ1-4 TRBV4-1 CASSAVGGLKEKLFF
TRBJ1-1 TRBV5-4 CASSLGRLNTEAFF
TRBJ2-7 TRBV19 CASAGGAEGREQYF
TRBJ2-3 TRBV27 CASSLAGRTDTQYF
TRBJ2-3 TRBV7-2 CASSPRGFTDTQYF
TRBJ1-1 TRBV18 CASSLGQEEGQVF
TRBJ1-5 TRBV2 CASSVRTGRVQPQHF
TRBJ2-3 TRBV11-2 CASSLVVGGSEDTQYF
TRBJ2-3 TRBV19 CASGGLAGGSAMTDTQYF
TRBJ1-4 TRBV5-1 CASSLRGGATNEKLFF